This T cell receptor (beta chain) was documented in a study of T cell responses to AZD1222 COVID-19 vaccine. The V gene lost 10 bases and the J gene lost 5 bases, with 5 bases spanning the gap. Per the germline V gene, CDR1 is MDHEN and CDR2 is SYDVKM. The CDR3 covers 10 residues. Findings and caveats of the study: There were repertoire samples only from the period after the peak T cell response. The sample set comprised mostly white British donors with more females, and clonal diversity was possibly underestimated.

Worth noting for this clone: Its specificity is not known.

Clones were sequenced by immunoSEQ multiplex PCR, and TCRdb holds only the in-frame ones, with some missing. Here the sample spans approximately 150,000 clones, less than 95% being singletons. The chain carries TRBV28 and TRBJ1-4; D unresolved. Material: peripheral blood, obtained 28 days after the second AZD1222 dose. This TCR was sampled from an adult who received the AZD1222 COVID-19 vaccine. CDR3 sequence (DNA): TGTGCCACCGCGAATGAAAAACTGTTTTTT. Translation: CATANEKLFF.